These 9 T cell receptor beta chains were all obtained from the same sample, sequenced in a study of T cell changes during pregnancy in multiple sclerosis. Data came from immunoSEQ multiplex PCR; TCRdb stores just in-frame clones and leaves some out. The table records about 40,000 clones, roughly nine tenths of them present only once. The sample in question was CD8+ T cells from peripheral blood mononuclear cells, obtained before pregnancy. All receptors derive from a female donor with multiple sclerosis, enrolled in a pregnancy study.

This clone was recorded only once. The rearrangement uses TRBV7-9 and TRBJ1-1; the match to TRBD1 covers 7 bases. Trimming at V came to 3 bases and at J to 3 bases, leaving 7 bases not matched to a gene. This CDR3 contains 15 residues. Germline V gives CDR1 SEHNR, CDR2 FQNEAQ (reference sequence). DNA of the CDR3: TGTGCCAGCAGCTTGTATACAGGGGAATACACTGAAGCTTTCTTT. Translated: CASSLYTGEYTEAFF.

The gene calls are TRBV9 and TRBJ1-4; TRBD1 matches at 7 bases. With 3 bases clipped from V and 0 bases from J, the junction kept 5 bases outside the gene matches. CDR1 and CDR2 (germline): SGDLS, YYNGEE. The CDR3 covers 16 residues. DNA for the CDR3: TGTGCCAGCAGCGCCCACAGGGGAGCAACTAATGAAAAACTGTTTTTT. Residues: CASSAHRGATNEKLFF.

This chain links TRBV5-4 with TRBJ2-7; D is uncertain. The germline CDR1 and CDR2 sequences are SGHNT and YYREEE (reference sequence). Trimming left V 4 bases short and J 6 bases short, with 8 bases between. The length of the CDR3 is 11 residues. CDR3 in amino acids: CASSLGGEQYF. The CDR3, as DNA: TGTGCCAGCAGCCTCGGCGGCGAGCAGTACTTC.

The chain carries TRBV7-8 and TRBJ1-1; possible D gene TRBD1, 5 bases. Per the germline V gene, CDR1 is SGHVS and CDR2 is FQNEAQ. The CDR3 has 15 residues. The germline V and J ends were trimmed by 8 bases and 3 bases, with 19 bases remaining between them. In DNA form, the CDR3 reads TGTGCCAGCCAAATAGGGGCAGGGCCCTACACTGAAGCTTTCTTT. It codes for CASQIGAGPYTEAFF.

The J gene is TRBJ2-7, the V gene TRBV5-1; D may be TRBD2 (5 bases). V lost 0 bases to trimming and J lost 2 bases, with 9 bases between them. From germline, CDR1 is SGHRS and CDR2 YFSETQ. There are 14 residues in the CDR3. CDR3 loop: CASSLGGYPYEQYF. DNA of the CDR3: TGCGCCAGCAGCTTGGGAGGGTATCCCTACGAGCAGTACTTC.

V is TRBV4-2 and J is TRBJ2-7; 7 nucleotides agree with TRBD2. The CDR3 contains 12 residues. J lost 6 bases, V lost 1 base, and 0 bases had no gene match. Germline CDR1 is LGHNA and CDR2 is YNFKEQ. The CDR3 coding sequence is TGTGCCAGCAGCCAAGCGGGGGGCGAGCAGTACTTC. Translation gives CASSQAGGEQYF.

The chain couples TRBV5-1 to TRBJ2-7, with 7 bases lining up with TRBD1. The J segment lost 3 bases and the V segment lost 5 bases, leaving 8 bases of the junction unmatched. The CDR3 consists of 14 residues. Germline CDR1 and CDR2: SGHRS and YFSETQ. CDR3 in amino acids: CASRPLGGLYEQYF. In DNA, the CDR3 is TGCGCCAGCAGACCCTTAGGGGGCCTCTACGAGCAGTACTTC.

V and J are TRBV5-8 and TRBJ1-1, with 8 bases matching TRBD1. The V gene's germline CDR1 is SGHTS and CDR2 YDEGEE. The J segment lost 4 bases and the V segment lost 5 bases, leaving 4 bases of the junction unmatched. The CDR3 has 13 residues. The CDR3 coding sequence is TGTGCCAGCAGACTGGGACAGGCCACTGAAGCTTTCTTT. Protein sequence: CASRLGQATEAFF.

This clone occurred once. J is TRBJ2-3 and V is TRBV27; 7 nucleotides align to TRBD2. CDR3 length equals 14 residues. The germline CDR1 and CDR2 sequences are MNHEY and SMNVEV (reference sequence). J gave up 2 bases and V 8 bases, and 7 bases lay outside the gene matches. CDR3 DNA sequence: TGTGCCAGCCAAAGGGGAGGGGCCACAGATACGCAGTATTTT. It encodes CASQRGGATDTQYF.